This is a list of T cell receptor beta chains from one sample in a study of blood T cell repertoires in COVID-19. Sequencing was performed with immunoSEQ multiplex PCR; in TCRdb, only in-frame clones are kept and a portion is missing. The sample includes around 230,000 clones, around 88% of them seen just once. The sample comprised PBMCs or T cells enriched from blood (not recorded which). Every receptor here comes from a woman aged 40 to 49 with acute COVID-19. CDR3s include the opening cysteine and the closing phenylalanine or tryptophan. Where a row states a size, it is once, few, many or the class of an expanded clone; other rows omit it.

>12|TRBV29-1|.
CSVRGGNTEAFF
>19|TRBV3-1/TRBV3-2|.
CASSQKELAEKWVDNEQFF
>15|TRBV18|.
CASSGRDRVSNEQFF
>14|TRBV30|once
CAWSVSGSLYEQYF
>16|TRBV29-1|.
CSVEDPLAGLYNEQFF
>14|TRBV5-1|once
CASNPAGNSYEQYF
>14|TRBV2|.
CASSYRGLNTEAFF
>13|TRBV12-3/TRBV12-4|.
CASSEREYGELFF
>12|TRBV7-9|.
CASSLVRGEQYF
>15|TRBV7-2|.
CASSLDGAANSPLHF
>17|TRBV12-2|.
CASRPRRGQGALETQYF
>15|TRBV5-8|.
CASSPGTGNLYGYTF
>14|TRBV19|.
CASSTDRAQPPQHF
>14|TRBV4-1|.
CASSSRDTQETQYF
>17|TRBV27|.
CASSLLSGARRNQPQHF
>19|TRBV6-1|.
CASSETGAAGGRRRETQYF
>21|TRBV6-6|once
CASSQSNKEDRDRAPSYEQYF
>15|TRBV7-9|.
CASSIPGGARNEQFF
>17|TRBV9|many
CASSAQIGQGDNSPLHF
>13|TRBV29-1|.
CSVPGGAAGELFF
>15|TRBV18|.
CASSPRAGTTYEQYF
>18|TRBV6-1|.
CASSEQFGGLASTNEQFF
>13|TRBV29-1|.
CSVLGSPGNTIYF
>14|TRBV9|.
CASSSTGTGNGYTF
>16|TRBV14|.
CASSHRTGGLDTEAFF
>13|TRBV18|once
CATSAGQGYGYTF
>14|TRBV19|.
CASSIDSAHNEQFF
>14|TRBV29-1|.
CSVEGSGRDYEQYF
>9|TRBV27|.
CASGAEQYF
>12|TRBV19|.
CASKGGNQPQHF
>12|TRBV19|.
CASSYRAGEAFF
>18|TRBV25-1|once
CASSESAASGSSYNEQFF
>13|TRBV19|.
CASSIGASNEQFF
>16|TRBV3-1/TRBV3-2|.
CASSQDAGGDGNTIYF
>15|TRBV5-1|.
CASSSGQGNYGEQFF